Shown below are 20 T cell receptor beta chains from a single sample sequenced in a study of CD8 T cells in Susac syndrome. After extraction with the RNeasy kit, about 0.45 to 1 ug of the RNA was reverse transcribed using random hexamers. From the immunoSEQ multiplex PCR reads, TCRdb called clonotypes with MiXCR, one entry per CDR3 protein. Among 85,000 to 130,000 distinct CDR3 sequences listed, less than 95% were seen once. Sequenced: CD8+ T cells from PBMCs. The receptors come from a human donor with Susac syndrome.

The genes are TRBV5-1 and TRBJ2-3; D perhaps matches TRBD2 (7 bases). V was cut by 7 bases and J by 2 bases, with 17 bases left in between. This CDR3 has 15 residues. Germline V lookup: CDR1 SGHRS, CDR2 YFSETQ. In DNA form, the CDR3 reads TGCGCCAGCGCCTCCGAGGGGGACTACACAGATACGCAGTATTTT. Encoded protein: CASASEGDYTDTQYF.

The genes are TRBV2 and TRBJ2-5; TRBD1 agrees at 10 bases. This CDR3 has 17 residues. After removal of 6 bases from V and 0 bases from J, the junction contained 10 bases not matched to a gene. The germline V gene encodes CDR1 SNHLY and CDR2 FYNNEI. CDR3 coding DNA: TGTGCCAGCAGCGACACCGGGACAGGGGATTACCAAGAGACCCAGTACTTC. This translates into CASSDTGTGDYQETQYF.

V gene TRBV9 combines with J gene TRBJ2-5, with D perhaps matching TRBD2 (6 bases). The length of the CDR3 is 13 residues. Germline CDR1 is SGDLS and CDR2 is YYNGEE. Trimming removed 3 bases from V and 6 bases from J, with 12 bases in between. The CDR3 region is CASSAQLAKTQYF. The CDR3 nucleotides read TGTGCCAGCAGCGCCCAGCTAGCGAAGACCCAGTACTTC.

The chain couples TRBV27 to TRBJ1-6; TRBD1 matches 11 bases. The CDR3 covers 13 residues. Germline values: CDR1 MNHEY, CDR2 SMNVEV (reference sequence). V lost 8 bases to trimming and J lost 7 bases; unmatched junction nucleotides: 1. DNA of the CDR3: TGTGCCAGCGGACAGGGGGCGAATTCACCCCTCCACTTT. It specifies CASGQGANSPLHF.

V usage is TRBV29-1 and J usage is TRBJ2-1; 9 bases are a match to TRBD2. The V segment lost 0 bases and the J segment 7 bases; nucleotides outside the gene matches: 13. The germline CDR1 and CDR2 sequences are SQVTM and ANQGSEA. The CDR3 runs to 17 residues. This CDR3 reads CSVEDPISGGVINEQFF. The CDR3 DNA sequence: TGCAGCGTTGAAGATCCGATTAGCGGGGGTGTCATTAATGAGCAGTTCTTC.

The genes are TRBV3-1 and TRBJ2-7; no definite D call. This CDR3 comprises 12 residues. V lost 3 bases to trimming and J lost 5 bases, with 8 bases between them. The germline CDR1 and CDR2 sequences are LGHDT and YNNKEL (reference sequence). The CDR3 DNA reads TGTGCCAGCAGCCAGTACGGAAACGAGCAGTACTTC. It is translated as CASSQYGNEQYF.

V and J are TRBV2 and TRBJ2-3; D is unclear. The CDR3 spans 13 residues. The germline CDR1 and CDR2 sequences are SNHLY and FYNNEI. V lost 4 bases and J lost 2, with 7 bases in between. The CDR3 sequence is CASSGSSTDTQYF. CDR3 in DNA: TGTGCCAGCAGTGGGAGTTCCACAGATACGCAGTATTTT.

The V gene is TRBV5-4, the J gene TRBJ2-2, with 9 bases lining up with TRBD2. The CDR3 has 16 residues. V lost 3 bases to trimming and J lost 3 bases; unmatched junction nucleotides: 6. The germline gives CDR1 SGHNT, CDR2 YYREEE (reference sequence). CDR3 region: CASSSPAGGYTGELFF. The CDR3, as DNA: TGTGCCAGCAGCTCCCCAGCGGGGGGATACACCGGGGAGCTGTTTTTT.

The chain uses TRBV6-4 and TRBJ2-3, with 13 nucleotides matching TRBD2. CDR3 size: 15 residues. V lost 3 bases to trimming and J lost 4 bases; unmatched junction nucleotides: 1. Germline lookup yields CDR1 MRHNA and CDR2 SNTAGT. Here the CDR3 reads CASSETSGGADTQYF. The CDR3 DNA follows: TGTGCCAGCAGTGAAACTAGCGGGGGGGCAGATACGCAGTATTTT.

This clonotype occurred once. CDR3: CASSVGTGSSYEQYF. CDR3 sequence (DNA): TGTGCCAGCAGCGTAGGGACAGGGAGCTCCTACGAGCAGTACTTC. The chain combines TRBV9 with TRBJ2-7; TRBD1 aligns across 8 bases. The CDR3 consists of 15 residues. Trimming at V came to 0 bases and at J to 0 bases, leaving 2 bases not matched to a gene. Germline V CDR1 and CDR2: SGDLS, YYNGEE.

On this clonotype: One end of the junction does not line up with germline, which may come from a read error. The V gene is TRBV29-1, the J gene TRBJ1-2; D is perhaps TRBD1 (6 bases). The CDR3 is made up of 15 amino acids. The germline CDR1 and CDR2 sequences are SQVTM and ANQGSEA. This CDR3 is CSVEAYLGASYGYTF. CDR3 DNA sequence: TGCAGCGTGGAAGCCTACCTGGGGGCTAGCTATGGCTACACCTTC.

The chain couples TRBV5-6 to TRBJ2-5; D may be TRBD1 (6 bases). Looked up from germline, CDR1 is SGHDT and CDR2 is YYEEEE. The CDR3 contains 14 residues. V was clipped by 4 bases and J by 0 bases, with 10 bases between them. The CDR3 is CASSPGDNQETQYF. For the CDR3, the DNA is TGTGCCAGCAGCCCCGGGGACAACCAAGAGACCCAGTACTTC.

The rearrangement uses TRBV12-3 or TRBV12-4 and TRBJ2-1; TRBD2 agrees at 11 bases. CDR3 length: 15 residues. The V and J ends lost 2 bases and 7 bases, in that order; junction bases with no gene match: 4. As DNA, the CDR3 is TGTGCCAGCAGTTTACCTAGCGGGGGGCCAAATGAGCAGTTCTTC. It yields the protein CASSLPSGGPNEQFF.

The rearrangement joins TRBV4-3 to TRBJ2-1, with D hard to call. V lost 2 bases and J lost 1, with 9 bases in between. CDR1 and CDR2 (germline): LGHNA, YSLEER. The CDR3 is made up of 15 amino acids. CDR3: CASSQTWSSYNEQFF. CDR3 nucleotides: TGCGCCAGCAGCCAAACTTGGTCTTCCTACAATGAGCAGTTCTTC.

This chain uses TRBV3-1 with TRBJ2-1; TRBD2 aligns across 7 bases. The CDR3 covers 14 residues. CDR1 LGHDT and CDR2 YNNKEL come from the germline V gene (reference sequence). V was pared by 1 base and J by 6 bases, with 3 bases of the junction left unmatched. The CDR3 sequence is CASSQVSGGNEQFF. DNA of the CDR3: TGTGCCAGCAGCCAAGTTTCGGGGGGCAATGAGCAGTTCTTC.

The chain carries TRBV3-1 and TRBJ2-3, with D perhaps TRBD2 (5 bases). From germline, CDR1 is LGHDT and CDR2 YNNKEL (reference sequence). Trimming stripped 2 bases from V and 2 bases from J, with 14 bases between. The CDR3 consists of 16 residues. DNA for the CDR3: TGTGCCAGCAGCCAACTTGAGGGCTCTACCACAGATACGCAGTATTTT. Amino acids: CASSQLEGSTTDTQYF.

J is TRBJ2-1 and V is TRBV9, with D unresolved. The CDR3 spans 16 residues. Trimming removed 0 bases from V and 0 bases from J, with 10 bases in between. CDR1 and CDR2 (germline): SGDLS, YYNGEE. CDR3 DNA: TGTGCCAGCAGCGTAGGTGCGACCAGCTCCTACAATGAGCAGTTCTTC. It codes for CASSVGATSSYNEQFF.

The chain is built from TRBV19 and TRBJ2-2; 7 bases line up with TRBD1. This CDR3 spans 16 amino acids. Germline V gene lookup returns CDR1 LNHDA and CDR2 SQIVND (reference sequence). Germline trimming cut 5 bases from V and 1 base from J; bases unmatched to any gene: 7. CDR3 sequence reads: CASSWDWTGNTGELFF. DNA for the CDR3: TGTGCCAGTAGTTGGGATTGGACAGGGAACACCGGGGAGCTGTTTTTT.

This clonotype appeared a single time. The V and J genes are TRBV29-1 and TRBJ1-2; possibly TRBD1 for D (6 bases). V lost 5 bases to trimming and J lost 0 bases, with 13 bases between them. CDR1 SQVTM and CDR2 ANQGSEA come from the germline V gene. The CDR3 is 14 amino acids. The CDR3 here is CSVTQGVPNYGYTF. CDR3 sequence (DNA): TGCAGCGTTACACAGGGTGTCCCTAACTATGGCTACACCTTC.

The chain joins TRBV10-1 to TRBJ1-2; D unclear. The V gene lost 3 bases and the J gene lost 8 bases, with 10 bases spanning the gap. The germline gives CDR1 WNHNN, CDR2 SYGVQD (reference sequence). This CDR3 has 12 amino acids. In nucleotides, the CDR3 is TGCGCCAGCAGTGACGGACGCGGGGGCTACACCTTC. As protein: CASSDGRGGYTF.